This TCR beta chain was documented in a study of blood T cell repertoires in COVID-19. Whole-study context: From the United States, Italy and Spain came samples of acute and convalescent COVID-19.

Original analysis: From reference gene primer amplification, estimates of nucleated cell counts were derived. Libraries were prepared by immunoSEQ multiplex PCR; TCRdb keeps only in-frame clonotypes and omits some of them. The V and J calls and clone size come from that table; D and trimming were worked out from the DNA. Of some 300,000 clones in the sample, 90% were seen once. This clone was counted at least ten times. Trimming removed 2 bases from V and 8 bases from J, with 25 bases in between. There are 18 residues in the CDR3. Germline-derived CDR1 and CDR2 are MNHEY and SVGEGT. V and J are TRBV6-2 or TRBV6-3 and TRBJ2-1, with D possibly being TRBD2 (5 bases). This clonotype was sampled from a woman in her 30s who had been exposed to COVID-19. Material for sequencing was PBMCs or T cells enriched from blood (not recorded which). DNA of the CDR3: TGTGCCAGCAGTTACCACATATATCCGGACTCGGGGAGTTATGAGCAGTTCTTC. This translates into CASSYHIYPDSGSYEQFF.